The TCR beta chain described here comes from a study of shared clonotypes between healthy human individuals. About the research overall: Each donor's CD8 memory used one plate, CD8 naive two, each CD4 subset three.

Researchers divided each subset's genomic DNA evenly across several immunoSEQ plates. Here immunoSEQ multiplex PCR was the method, and the copy in TCRdb shows in-frame clones only, minus some. The sample lists millions of clones; approximately 90% were seen once. Germline loops: CDR1 GTSNPN, CDR2 SVGIG (reference sequence). Trimming left V 4 bases short and J 2 bases short, with 9 bases between. The CDR3 length is 14 residues. There were only Caucasian adults among the donors, and all lived in Nashville, Tennessee. Only one count was recorded for this clone. V and J are TRBV30 and TRBJ1-6; the D is unclear. Specimen: naive CD4+ T cells sorted from blood. Subset denoted: CD45RA+ positively selected. The sequence was obtained from a man aged 18 to 29 in good health. The CDR3 region has the DNA TGTGCCTGGACCCGACCGGCCTATAATTCACCCCTCCACTTT. Its protein is CAWTRPAYNSPLHF.